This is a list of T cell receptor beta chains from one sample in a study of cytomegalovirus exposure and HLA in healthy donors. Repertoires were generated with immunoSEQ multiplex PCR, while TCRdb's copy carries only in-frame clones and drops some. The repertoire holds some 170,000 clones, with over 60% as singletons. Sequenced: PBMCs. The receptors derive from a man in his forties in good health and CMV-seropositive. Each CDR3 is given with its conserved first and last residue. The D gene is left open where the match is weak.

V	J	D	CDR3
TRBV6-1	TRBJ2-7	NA	CASSEVQSAAYEQYF
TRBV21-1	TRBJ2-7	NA	CASSTTGVDVYEQYF
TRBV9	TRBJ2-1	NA	CASSVVASSREQFF
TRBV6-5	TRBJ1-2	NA	CASSEGQVYGYTF
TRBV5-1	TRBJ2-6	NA	CASSLAPAGTGANVLTF
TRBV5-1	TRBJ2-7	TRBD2	CASSLAGLAYREQYF
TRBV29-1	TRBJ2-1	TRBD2	CSGRFSGSYEQFF
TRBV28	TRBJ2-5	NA	CASMQRLKETQYF
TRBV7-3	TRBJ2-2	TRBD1	CASSFRDRGAGELFF
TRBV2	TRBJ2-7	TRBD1	CASRTGTGSYEQYF
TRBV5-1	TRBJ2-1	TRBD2	CASSIAGSGNNEQFF
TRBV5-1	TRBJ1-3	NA	CASSLGGSSGNTIYF
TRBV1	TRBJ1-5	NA	CTSSQGGMGRGNQPQHF
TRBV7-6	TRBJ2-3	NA	CASSLGTSTDTQYF
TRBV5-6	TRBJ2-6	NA	CASSSVTNVLTF
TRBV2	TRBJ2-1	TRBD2	CASSGSSAGALFF
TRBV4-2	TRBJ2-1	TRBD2	CASSQGSGLAGEDEQFF
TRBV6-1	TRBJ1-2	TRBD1	CASSLAGTGNYGYTF
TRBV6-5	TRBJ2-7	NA	CASSYSGGLTYEQYF
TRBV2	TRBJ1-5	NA	CASHRDKRRPQHF